A selection of T cell receptor beta chains follows, all from one sample in a study of blood T cell repertoires in COVID-19. Assay used: immunoSEQ multiplex PCR; TCRdb lists only in-frame clones, some missing. The data contain 60,000 to 70,000 clones, approximately 80% of them singletons. The sequenced material came from peripheral blood. All receptors come from a woman in her seventies with acute or convalescent COVID-19. The CDR3 runs from the conserved cysteine through the conserved F or W. D genes are given only for firm matches. The size entry is marked missing in some rows and otherwise reads once, few, many or a size class.

j_gene | v_gene | d_gene | abundance | CDR3nt | CDR3aa
TRBJ2-1 | TRBV11-2 | - | - | TGTGCCAGCAGCCCAAGGACAGCTAACTACAATGAGCAGTTCTTC | CASSPRTANYNEQFF
TRBJ1-5 | TRBV5-1 | - | - | TGCGCCAGAATAAAGAGGGGGAGCAATCAGCCCCAGCATTTT | CARIKRGSNQPQHF
TRBJ2-7 | TRBV7-2 | TRBD1 | - | TGTGCCAGCAGGCGGGTCGATGACAGGGGTGACGAGCAGTACTTC | CASRRVDDRGDEQYF
TRBJ2-3 | TRBV5-1 | - | - | TGCGCCAGCAGCTCGCTCGGGCGGGGCGCAGATACGCAGTATTTT | CASSSLGRGADTQYF
TRBJ2-5 | TRBV18 | - | once | TGTGCCAGCTCAGTGGTTAGAGGGGAGACCCAGTACTTC | CASSVVRGETQYF
TRBJ1-2 | TRBV18 | TRBD1 | - | TGTGCCAGCTCGCTACAGGGGGCTTATGGCTACACCTTC | CASSLQGAYGYTF
TRBJ1-2 | TRBV12-3/TRBV12-4 | - | - | TGTGCCAGCAGTGAATCCAGGGTTGATGGCTACACCTTC | CASSESRVDGYTF
TRBJ1-3 | TRBV24-1 | TRBD1 | - | TGTGCCACCAGTGATCCTGGACAGGACTCTGGAAACACCATATATTTT | CATSDPGQDSGNTIYF
TRBJ1-2 | TRBV28 | - | few | TGTGCCAGCAGTTTATCCGGCGGCGGCTACACCTTC | CASSLSGGGYTF
TRBJ1-1 | TRBV3-1/TRBV3-2 | - | - | TGTGCCAGCAGCCCCCGACTGCGGGGAAAGCCCACTGAAGCTTTCTTT | CASSPRLRGKPTEAFF
TRBJ2-7 | TRBV5-1 | - | - | TGCGCCAGCAGCACCATTGGGGCGGCAAACTACGAGCAGTACTTC | CASSTIGAANYEQYF